Listed below are T cell receptor beta chains from one sample, sequenced in a study of blood T cell repertoires in COVID-19. Repertoires were generated with immunoSEQ multiplex PCR, while TCRdb's copy carries only in-frame clones and drops some. This sample has roughly 75,000 clones, with roughly 86% found just once. The sequenced sample was peripheral blood. All receptors derive from a woman in her seventies with acute or convalescent COVID-19. CDR3s include the opening cysteine and the closing phenylalanine or tryptophan. Each record gives: J gene, D gene, V gene, clone size, CDR3 protein, CDR3 DNA. A D gene is named only where the DNA matches it firmly. Size is stated for part of the rows, as once, few or many counts, or as a class when the clone is expanded.

TRBJ1-3	TRBD1	TRBV3-1/TRBV3-2	.	CASSQEPTGSAGNTIYF	TGTGCCAGCAGCCAAGAGCCGACAGGGTCCGCTGGAAACACCATATATTTT
TRBJ2-1	TRBD2	TRBV19	.	CASSSRLAGGNEQFF	TGTGCCAGTAGTTCAAGACTAGCGGGTGGCAATGAGCAGTTCTTC
TRBJ2-1	.	TRBV7-2	.	CASSLELYNEQFF	TGTGCCAGCAGCTTAGAGCTTTACAATGAGCAGTTCTTC
TRBJ2-1	TRBD1	TRBV11-2	.	CASSLEGQGISEQFF	TGTGCCAGCAGCTTAGAGGGACAGGGGATCAGCGAGCAGTTCTTC
TRBJ2-3	.	TRBV6-5	once	CASSPGTSTDTQYF	TGTGCCAGCAGTCCCGGGACTAGCACAGATACGCAGTATTTT
TRBJ1-5	.	TRBV19	.	CASSIQASNQPQHF	TGTGCCAGTAGTATACAGGCCTCGAATCAGCCCCAGCATTTT
TRBJ1-5	.	TRBV6-1	once	CASSEVGGALQPQHF	TGTGCCAGCAGTGAGGTCGGAGGGGCCCTCCAGCCCCAGCATTTT
TRBJ1-2	TRBD1	TRBV27	.	CASSARTGTTFDYGYTF	TGTGCCAGCAGTGCGCGGACAGGGACCACCTTTGATTATGGCTACACCTTC
TRBJ2-7	TRBD1	TRBV30	.	CAGDRSGEQYF	TGTGCCGGGGACAGGTCAGGCGAGCAGTACTTC
TRBJ2-2	.	TRBV7-3	.	CASRRDWNTGELFF	TGTGCCAGCAGGCGCGACTGGAACACCGGGGAGCTGTTTTTT
TRBJ1-3	.	TRBV28	.	CASSRAQGGNTIYF	TGTGCCAGCAGTAGAGCCCAGGGCGGAAACACCATATATTTT
TRBJ1-5	.	TRBV18	.	CASSPDTGRGNQPQHF	TGTGCCAGCTCACCAGATACAGGGAGAGGCAATCAGCCCCAGCATTTT
TRBJ1-1	.	TRBV19	.	CASSIGAGMNTEAFF	TGTGCCAGTAGTATAGGGGCAGGGATGAACACTGAAGCTTTCTTT
TRBJ2-1	TRBD2	TRBV7-9	few	CASSLALASGSGHNEQFF	TGTGCCAGCAGCTTAGCGTTGGCTAGCGGGAGTGGACACAATGAGCAGTTCTTC
TRBJ2-1	.	TRBV30	.	CAWGVKTNLRHSYNEQFF	TGTGCCTGGGGGGTTAAGACTAATCTTCGGCACTCCTACAATGAGCAGTTCTTC
TRBJ2-7	TRBD1	TRBV6-5	.	CASHDRVGEQYF	TGTGCCAGCCACGACAGGGTAGGCGAGCAGTACTTC
TRBJ2-3	.	TRBV5-8	.	CASSSSRNTQYF	TGTGCCAGCAGCTCGAGCAGGAATACGCAGTATTTT
TRBJ1-1	.	TRBV23-1	.	CASSQHPDSHEAFF	TGCGCCAGCAGTCAACACCCAGACAGTCATGAAGCTTTCTTT
TRBJ2-5	TRBD1	TRBV6-1	.	CASSEGGQGWETQYF	TGTGCCAGCAGTGAAGGTGGACAGGGGTGGGAGACCCAGTACTTC
TRBJ2-3	TRBD2	TRBV10-1	.	CASSERTSGKDTDTQYF	TGCGCCAGCAGTGAGAGGACTAGCGGGAAAGACACAGATACGCAGTATTTT
TRBJ2-3	TRBD2	TRBV4-2	once	CASSQDKLRGTSVGTDTQYF	TGTGCCAGCAGCCAAGATAAATTGAGGGGAACTAGCGTGGGGACAGATACGCAGTATTTT
TRBJ1-5	TRBD1	TRBV28	.	CASSLVRQGDSNQPQHF	TGTGCCAGCAGTTTAGTCAGGCAGGGGGACAGCAATCAGCCCCAGCATTTT
TRBJ2-5	.	TRBV18	.	CASSPPYLGQGVETQYF	TGTGCCAGCTCACCACCGTACCTAGGGCAGGGTGTAGAGACCCAGTACTTC
TRBJ2-3	TRBD2	TRBV3-1/TRBV3-2	.	CASSLNGGGTDTQYF	TGTGCCAGCAGCCTGAACGGGGGGGGCACAGATACGCAGTATTTT
TRBJ2-7	TRBD1	TRBV12-3/TRBV12-4	few	CASSFGTGNEQYF	TGTGCCAGCAGTTTCGGGACAGGGAACGAGCAGTACTTC